Listed below are T cell receptor beta chains from one sample, sequenced in a study of blood T cell repertoires in COVID-19. The data were produced by immunoSEQ multiplex PCR, yet TCRdb's version contains in-frame clones alone and is incomplete. Found here are roughly 200,000 clones, roughly 80% of them singletons; the top ten hold around 4%. Material for sequencing was peripheral blood. These TCRs come from a man aged 50-60 years with active or convalescent COVID-19. The CDR3 runs from the conserved cysteine through the conserved F or W. The D gene is left open where the match is weak. Size values are once, few and many counts, or a class for expanded clones, and some rows have none.

>TRBJ2-6|TRBV7-6|-|TRBD2
TGTGCCAGCAGCCCGTGGACTAGCGGGGGACTCTCTGGGGCCAACGTCCTGACTTTC
CASSPWTSGGLSGANVLTF
>TRBJ1-1|TRBV18|-|-
TGTGCCAGCTCACCACAGTCACAGATGAACACTGAAGCTTTCTTT
CASSPQSQMNTEAFF
>TRBJ2-2|TRBV30|-|-
TGTGCCTGGAGTGTACGGGCAGGGGTAGGGAGCGGGGAGCTGTTTTTT
CAWSVRAGVGSGELFF
>TRBJ1-2|TRBV9|-|TRBD1
TGTGCCAGCAGCGTAGGGGACAGTATCTATGGCTACACCTTC
CASSVGDSIYGYTF
>TRBJ2-1|TRBV19|-|-
TGTGCCAGCTCAAATGTACAGGGGAGGCATGAGCAGTTCTTC
CASSNVQGRHEQFF
>TRBJ2-1|TRBV15|-|-
TGTGCCACCAGCAGACCCCCGGCCAGGAGGTCTGGTGAGCAGTTCTTC
CATSRPPARRSGEQFF
>TRBJ1-1|TRBV6-6|few|TRBD1
TGTGCCAGCACCTTAGGGGCCGGGACAGGGGGCACTGAAGCTTTCTTT
CASTLGAGTGGTEAFF
>TRBJ2-7|TRBV5-6|-|TRBD2
TGTGCCAGCAGCATACTAGCGGGGGACCTTATGAGCTCCTACGAGCAGTACTTC
CASSILAGDLMSSYEQYF
>TRBJ1-4|TRBV5-1|-|-
TGCGCCAGCAGCTTCACAGCTTTGGCAACTAATGAAAAACTGTTTTTT
CASSFTALATNEKLFF
>TRBJ1-6|TRBV6-5|-|-
TGTGCCAGCAGCCCCAGCTCCTATAATTCACCCCTCCACTTT
CASSPSSYNSPLHF
>TRBJ2-7|TRBV7-6|-|TRBD2
TGTGCCAGCAGCTTGGGGACTAGCGGGCTAACCTACGAGCAGTACTTC
CASSLGTSGLTYEQYF
>TRBJ2-3|TRBV28|-|-
TGTGCCAGCAGTTCCCGGGCAGGGCGGACAGATACGCAGTATTTT
CASSSRAGRTDTQYF
>TRBJ1-2|TRBV7-2|-|-
TGTGCCAGCAGCTTAGGGGCTAGGTTCGCCAGGGGATATGCTGGCTACACCTTC
CASSLGARFARGYAGYTF
>TRBJ2-7|TRBV2|-|TRBD2
TGTGCCAGCACCATAGCGGGGGGAGAAATGGAGCAGTACTTC
CASTIAGGEMEQYF
>TRBJ1-5|TRBV5-8|once|-
TGTGCCAGCACCTCCGGCCAGGGGTTGGGTCAGCCCCAGCATTTT
CASTSGQGLGQPQHF
>TRBJ1-1|TRBV6-5|-|TRBD1
TGTGCCAGCACCCATGGCCGACAGGGGCTACCAGAAGCTTTCTTT
CASTHGRQGLPEAFF
>TRBJ1-2|TRBV12-3/TRBV12-4|-|TRBD1
TGTGCCAGCAGTCGGGACAGTAACTATGGCTACACCTTC
CASSRDSNYGYTF
>TRBJ1-1|TRBV7-3|-|-
TGTGCCAGCAGACGTGGAGGGGCCAACACTGAAGCTTTCTTT
CASRRGGANTEAFF
>TRBJ2-3|TRBV14|-|-
TGTGCCAGCAGCCGAAACCGACGGGGAACTAGCACAGATACGCAGTATTTT
CASSRNRRGTSTDTQYF
>TRBJ1-2|TRBV30|-|-
TGTGCCTACACTTTGGAGGGCTACACCTTC
CAYTLEGYTF
>TRBJ1-5|TRBV12-3/TRBV12-4|-|TRBD1
TGTGCCAGCGGACAGGGACCAAATCAGCCCCAGCATTTT
CASGQGPNQPQHF
>TRBJ2-5|TRBV6-6|-|TRBD1
TGTGCCAGCAGTCGATCCCCCGGGACAGCCGGAGAGACCCAGTACTTC
CASSRSPGTAGETQYF
>TRBJ2-3|TRBV19|-|-
TGTGCCAGTAGTATCCCAGGAGATACGCAGTATTTT
CASSIPGDTQYF
>TRBJ1-1|TRBV3-1/TRBV3-2|-|-
TGTGCCAGCAGCGTCCGCGGGGTGAACACTGAAGCTTTCTTT
CASSVRGVNTEAFF
>TRBJ2-1|TRBV9|-|-
TGTGCCAGCAGCCCAAGGCCGGCCAAGAGGGTTGATGAGCAGTTCTTC
CASSPRPAKRVDEQFF
>TRBJ2-2|TRBV29-1|many|TRBD1
TGCAGCGCCTTCGACAGGGGGGACACCGGGGAGCTGTTTTTT
CSAFDRGDTGELFF
>TRBJ1-6|TRBV6-1|-|-
TGTGCCAGCAGTGAAGCGTTGGGTAGGCAGGGTCGATCACCCCTCCACTTT
CASSEALGRQGRSPLHF
>TRBJ1-5|TRBV7-8|-|TRBD1
TGTGCCAGCAGCCATCAAGACAGGGGTAAACAGCCCCAGCATTTT
CASSHQDRGKQPQHF
>TRBJ2-1|TRBV24-1|-|TRBD2
TGTGCCACCAGTGAAAGCGGGGGGGCAAATGAGCAGTTCTTC
CATSESGGANEQFF
>TRBJ2-5|TRBV7-2|few|-
TGTGCCAGCATAAGGACTCTCCAAGAGACCCAGTACTTC
CASIRTLQETQYF
>TRBJ1-2|TRBV28|-|TRBD1
TGTGCCAGCAGTAGTAGACAGGGTCTACCCTATGGCTACACCTTC
CASSSRQGLPYGYTF
>TRBJ2-3|TRBV29-1|-|-
TGCAGCGTTCCCAGGGGAGGGGATACGCAGTATTTT
CSVPRGGDTQYF
>TRBJ1-6|TRBV5-4|once|TRBD1
TGTGCCAGCAGCGCGACAGGGGTCGGATCACCCCTCCACTTT
CASSATGVGSPLHF
>TRBJ2-1|TRBV19|-|TRBD1
TGTGCCAGTAGGGGACAGGGTACCAATGAGCAGTTCTTC
CASRGQGTNEQFF
>TRBJ1-5|TRBV12-5|once|TRBD1
TGTGCTAGTGGTTTGGCGAATGACAGGGCTAGCAATCAGCCCCAGCATTTT
CASGLANDRASNQPQHF
>TRBJ1-1|TRBV7-6|-|TRBD1
TGTGCCAGCGGCCTGTTACAGGGGTTAAACACTGAAGCTTTCTTT
CASGLLQGLNTEAFF
>TRBJ1-1|TRBV13|-|TRBD1
TGTGCCAGCAGCGAAGAGGACAGGGCGAACACTGAAGCTTTCTTT
CASSEEDRANTEAFF
>TRBJ2-2|TRBV3-1/TRBV3-2|-|TRBD2
TGTGCCAGCAGCCCGAACACGGGACTAGCGGGTGACAGTACCGGGGAGCTGTTTTTT
CASSPNTGLAGDSTGELFF
>TRBJ1-4|TRBV28|once|-
TGTGCCAGCAGTTTGGGGGGTATCACTAATGAAAAACTGTTTTTT
CASSLGGITNEKLFF
>TRBJ2-7|TRBV5-1|-|-
TGCGCCAGCAGCTCCGACGGGGAGCAGTACTTC
CASSSDGEQYF
>TRBJ1-2|TRBV2|-|TRBD1
TGTGCCAGCAGTGCTGACAGGGGTACGAGCTACACCTTC
CASSADRGTSYTF
>TRBJ1-1|TRBV27|-|-
TGTGCCAGCAGTTTGGGCAGGGGGAACACTGAAGCTTTCTTT
CASSLGRGNTEAFF
>TRBJ2-1|TRBV15|-|-
TGTGCCACCAGCAGAGATCCCCCCCCAAACAATGAGCAGTTCTTC
CATSRDPPPNNEQFF
>TRBJ1-2|TRBV25-1|-|-
TGTGCCAGCAGTGAATGGGGGGCTAACTATGGCTACACCTTC
CASSEWGANYGYTF
>TRBJ1-1|TRBV6-5|-|TRBD1
TGTGCCAGCAGGGGGACAGGCCGTAACACTGAAGCTTTCTTT
CASRGTGRNTEAFF
>TRBJ2-1|TRBV2|once|-
TGTGCCAGGGGACTTCTCTACAATGAGCAGTTCTTC
CARGLLYNEQFF
>TRBJ2-2|TRBV5-8|-|TRBD2
TGTGCCAGCAGCTTTATAGCGGGGTTCACCGGGGAGCTGTTTTTT
CASSFIAGFTGELFF
>TRBJ2-7|TRBV9|-|TRBD2
TGTGCCAGCAGCGTAGTCGGGGGGGAGCAGTACTTC
CASSVVGGEQYF